This entry describes one T cell receptor (beta chain). The table lists this clonotype with a few counts. It lacks a known antigen. The input lacks base qualities; no much larger clone sits a single base away. Stable Graves' hyperthyroidism was defined as no progression to ophthalmopathy during 18 months of follow-up. Hyperthyroidism patients were newly diagnosed, with disease duration under 2 months, and aged 18 to 65 years. The study excluded patients with uncontrolled infections, other autoimmune diseases, pregnancy or lactation. Diagnoses were based on clinical symptoms, serum thyroxine and TRAb, thyroid ultrasound and orbital computed tomography. Ficoll-Paque density gradient centrifugation was used to isolate PBMCs from approximately 11 ml of fresh peripheral blood. Trizol reagent was used to extract total RNA, and RNA quality was then checked on an Agilent 2100 Bioanalyzer. The TCR beta CDR3 regions were amplified from the RNA transcripts. The TCR CDR3 was subjected to a first round of RT-PCR using the HTBI primer set and the Qiagen OneStep RT-PCR kit. Libraries were constructed in a second round of multiplex PCR, after which size selection and purification were performed. The libraries were sequenced on an Illumina HiSeq2000 using paired-end 100 bp reads. The source study handled its data this way. SOAPnuke was used to process the raw data, throwing out any read that contained adapters or uncalled bases, had a mean Phred below 15, or lacked an exact constant-primer or identifier match. High-quality paired reads were merged using COPE v1.2.5, and each unique nucleotide sequence was defined as a clonotype. MiTCR v1.1 was used to align the clonotypes against IMGT TRBV, TRBD and TRBJ reference segments. Only V-J combinations with frequency above 0.0001, covering 99% to 99.2% of repertoires, were analysed. The TCS score was defined as F50 (clonal expansion) divided by E x V (chaos), with BLOSUM62-based TCRdist calculated between CDR3 peptides within each V-J. Welch's t-statistics and random forest reduced several hundred V-J features to roughly 13, which were used in a naive Bayes classifier (R e1071). TCRdb ran its own pipeline on the public reads, namely fastp trimming at Q25 and MiXCR clone calling, and kept in-frame beta chains. Here each entry gathers all rows of one CDR3 protein and keeps the most common genes and DNA. The V and J calls shown here were made by TCRdb, not taken from the authors' results. This sample holds hundreds of thousands of distinct CDR3 sequences; just under 15% were observed only once. Approximately 30% of the sample belongs to the ten largest clones.

This record comes from a study of T cells in Graves' hyperthyroidism and ophthalmopathy (dated by TCRdb to about 2019). Regarding the research as a whole: Peripheral blood was collected at initial diagnosis, before any treatment. A discovery cohort of roughly 100 patients, 43 with Graves' ophthalmopathy and more than 55 with stable Graves' hyperthyroidism, was used to find distinguishing TCR V-J signatures. An independent validation cohort of fewer than 20 hyperthyroidism patients and about 15 patients who later progressed to ophthalmopathy tested prospective prediction of ophthalmopathy. The roughly 90 discovery patients were divided at random into training and test sets in a 7:3 ratio. The study also compared thyroid tissue and blood T-cell repertoires from more than five Graves' hyperthyroidism patients. Once sampling was done, hyperthyroidism patients were given methimazole at a starting dose of 30 mg daily, whereas ophthalmopathy patients were given high-dose intravenous methylprednisolone. TCR Vbeta CDR3 sequencing of approximately 140 peripheral blood samples (43 ophthalmopathy, approximately 80 hyperthyroidism and some 17 progressor patients) is reported in the paper. Points the paper makes about the study in general: A model built on a 13 V-J signature distinguished ophthalmopathy from stable hyperthyroidism, reaching 85% to 90% sensitivity and about 81% specificity in cross-validation and 80%/75% in testing. Sample size was not statistically predetermined, and blinding of investigators to group allocation was not performed. Most expanded thyroid clonotypes (frequency above 0.001) were also detected in blood, suggesting blood repertoires may reflect thyroid immune responses. During validation, the model predicted progression to ophthalmopathy a median of approximately six months ahead of onset, with around 70% sensitivity and about 72% specificity.

The V and J ends are trimmed by 3 bases and 8 bases, leaving 15 bases between them. Spanning cysteine to phenylalanine, the CDR3 consists of 15 amino acids. This entry keeps only the CDR3 DNA: 45 bases, framed from base 1. Taken from the germline V gene, the CDR1 and CDR2 loops are SGDLS and YYNGEE. This receptor was identified in a woman in her twenties or thirties with Graves' hyperthyroidism. The material sequenced was blood. Recombination linked TRBV9 to TRBJ1-6, with the identity of the D gene unclear. At the DNA level, the sequence is TGTGCCAGCAGCGCATCATGGACGGAGCATTCACCCCTCCACTTT. The encoded protein is CASSASWTEHSPLHF.